This T cell receptor (beta chain) is drawn from a study of regulatory T cells in long-lasting Graves disease. The CDR3 runs 14 residues. The germline V and J ends were trimmed by 5 bases and 4 bases, with 15 bases remaining between them. CDR1 is SGHRS, CDR2 YFSETQ, per germline. As for time point: persistent/refractory GD, antithyroid drugs over 5 years with positive TRAb. The authors made the TCR library using RNA they extracted from PBMCs. CDR3 regions were amplified by Arm-PCR using iRepertoire HTBI primers to build TCR beta libraries. TCRdb passed the multiplex PCR reads through MiXCR, listing each CDR3 protein once. The sample consists of around 460,000 distinct CDR3 sequences, about 22% of them appearing once.

The material was peripheral blood mononuclear cells (PBMCs), obtained when the disease was refractory, from a patient treated with antithyroid drugs. This clonotype originated in a female donor with Graves disease. V usage is TRBV5-1 and J usage is TRBJ1-1; D uncertain. In DNA, the CDR3 is TGCGCCAGCAGTTCCTGGGGAGAGGGCACTGAAGCTTTCTTT. Protein: CASSSWGEGTEAFF.